The clone carrying this TCR beta chain was picked up a small number of times. Antigen: not known. For around 6 days at 37°C, the mixed lymphocyte reaction cells were kept in coculture. V was pared by 2 bases and J by 4 bases, with 9 bases between. This CDR3 region has 14 residues. Germline V gene sequence: CDR1 LNHNV, CDR2 YYDKDF (reference sequence). This sample is part of a study of siplizumab effects on memory and regulatory T cells. The study assayed 100,000 or so TCR templates per sample. The method was immunoSEQ multiplex PCR; TCRdb's version includes in-frame clones alone and lacks a portion of them. This table has 13,000 or so clones, about 40% appearing once.

The specimen sequenced was CFSE-low (dividing) CD8+ T cells sorted from an allogeneic mixed lymphocyte reaction. This clonotype was sampled from a human donor in good health; the cells came from an allogeneic mixed lymphocyte reaction. The chain recombines TRBV15 with TRBJ2-1; D is undetermined. CDR3 sequence reads: CATSRSSLYNEQFF. The CDR3 DNA reads TGTGCCACCAGCAGAAGCAGCCTTTACAATGAGCAGTTCTTC.